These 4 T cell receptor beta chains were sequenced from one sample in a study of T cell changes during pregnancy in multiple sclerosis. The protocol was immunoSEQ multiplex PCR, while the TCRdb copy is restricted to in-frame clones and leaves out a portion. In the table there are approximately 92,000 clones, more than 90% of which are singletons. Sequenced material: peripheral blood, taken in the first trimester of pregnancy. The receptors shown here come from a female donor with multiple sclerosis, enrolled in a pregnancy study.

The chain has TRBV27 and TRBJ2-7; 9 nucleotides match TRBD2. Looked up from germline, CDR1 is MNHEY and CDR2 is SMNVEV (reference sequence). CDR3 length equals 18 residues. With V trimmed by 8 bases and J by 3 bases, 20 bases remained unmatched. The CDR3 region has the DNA TGTGCCAGCGCCAGACACCAGGCGCTAGCGGGACCGTACTACGAGCAGTACTTC. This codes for CASARHQALAGPYYEQYF.

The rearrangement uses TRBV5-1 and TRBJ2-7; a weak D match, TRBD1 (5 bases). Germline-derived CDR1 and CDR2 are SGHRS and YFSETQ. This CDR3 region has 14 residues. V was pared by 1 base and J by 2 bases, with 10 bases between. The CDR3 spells CASSLMQGPYEQYF. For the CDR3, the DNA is TGCGCCAGCAGCTTGATGCAGGGTCCCTACGAGCAGTACTTC.

CDR3 amino acids: CASSARDYSNEQFF. DNA of the CDR3: TGTGCCAGCAGCGCGCGGGACTACTCTAATGAGCAGTTCTTC. The rearrangement joins TRBV9 to TRBJ2-1, with 7 bases fitting TRBD2. Germline V lookup: CDR1 SGDLS, CDR2 YYNGEE. With 3 bases clipped from V and 7 bases from J, the junction kept 7 bases outside the gene matches. The CDR3 length is 14 residues.

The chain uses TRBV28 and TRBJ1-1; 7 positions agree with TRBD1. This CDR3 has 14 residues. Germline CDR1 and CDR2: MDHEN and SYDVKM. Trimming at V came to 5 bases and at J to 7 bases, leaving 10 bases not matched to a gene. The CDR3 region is CASSLPTGQGEAFF. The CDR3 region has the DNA TGTGCCAGCAGTCTCCCGACAGGGCAAGGTGAAGCTTTCTTT.